The sequence of this T cell receptor (beta chain) was determined in a study of cytomegalovirus exposure and HLA in healthy donors. Broader study findings: Later analysis reportedly placed an Asian-associated ancestry cluster below the roughly 630-donor mean in N-insertions. Donor immune exposure was known only as CMV serostatus. A further, later analysis showed that HLA-associated TCR beta chains (compared with equally common others) were more clonally expanded. Excluded were some V segments that proved indistinguishable, including TRBV6-2 and TRBV6-3.

Turning to this clone: Its antigen is unknown.

PCR involved 60 Vbeta and 13 Jbeta primers. Assay used: immunoSEQ multiplex PCR; TCRdb lists only in-frame clones, some missing. The sample has about 160,000 clones, 70% to 80% seen once. The CDR3 contains 15 residues. Germline CDR1 SGDLS, CDR2 YYNGEE. J was trimmed by 4 bases and V by 5 bases; bases with no gene match: 8. The chain is built from TRBV9 and TRBJ2-7, with 11 bases identical to TRBD1. The TCR was taken from a man between 18 and 35 years old in good health and CMV-seropositive. Sequencing used PBMCs. The CDR3 nucleotides read TGTGCCAGCAGTAGGTCCGGGACAGGGGGATACGAGCAGTACTTC. This sequence encodes CASSRSGTGGYEQYF.